The source of this T cell receptor beta chain is a study of shared clonotypes between healthy human individuals. Study-wide results and caveats: Clonotypes shared by all four sorted-subset donors had higher generation probabilities than non-shared clonotypes.

Details on this clone: The antigen is unknown.

The CDR3 sequence is 13 residues long. Germline CDR1 reads LNHDA; CDR2 reads SQIVND (reference sequence). Trimming left V 5 bases short and J 5 bases short, with 9 bases between. Some clones are missing from TCRdb's copy, which holds only in-frame ones; the method was immunoSEQ multiplex PCR. The sample consists of some 2,500,000 clones, 85% to 95% of them appearing once. Partitioning of CD4+ cells yielded a CD45RA+ naive subset and a CD45RA-negative memory subset. The sequencing sample was made of naive CD4+ T cells from PBMCs. This sample's subset: CD45RA+ positively selected. The receptor was derived from a man aged 18 to 29 in good health. Some clones in this sample may be carry-over from other donors' samples. The chain is built from TRBV19 and TRBJ1-4; D is undetermined. The CDR3 DNA reads as TGTGCCAGTAGTTTTCGGATAAATGAAAAACTGTTTTTT. Its translation is CASSFRINEKLFF.